This TCR beta chain was identified in a study of T-cell reconstitution after alpha-beta-depleted transplantation in children (dated by TCRdb to the mid-2010s). In the study overall: T-cell immune reconstitution after TCRalphabeta/CD19-depleted allogeneic hematopoietic cell transplantation in children was quantitatively tracked in the study by means of TCR repertoire profiling. Study-wide conclusions, independent of this receptor: Over the following months the frequencies of hyperexpanded clones went down, and after one year T-cell counts and TCRbeta diversity were mostly credited to newly produced T cells. In some patients, high TCRbeta diversity at day 60 was attributed to recipient T cells and intrathymic progenitors that had survived conditioning. The apparently early recovery of alphabetaT-cell counts about two months after transplant reportedly depended on only several hundred rapidly expanded clones that came from non-depleted graft cells.

A note on this clonotype: Its antigen remains unidentified. Within one base of it there is no much larger clone, and no base qualities were kept.

Here V drops 1 base and J drops 2 bases, and the junction holds 3 bases not matched to any gene. CDR1 and CDR2, per the germline V gene, are MGHRA and YSYEKL. From cysteine to phenylalanine, the CDR3 is 15 amino acids long. Of the read, only the CDR3 DNA is kept; its 45 bases are in frame from base 1. The library was made by PCR. The sample was run on an Illumina HiSeq 2500. TCR library preparation used molecular barcoding, with unique molecular identifiers applied to normalize quantification of the TCRbeta repertoire. TCRdb handled the public reads itself, with Q25 trimming in fastp and clone calling in MiXCR, and kept productive beta chains. Each CDR3 protein appears once, grouped with its most common genes and DNA. In all, the sample holds 580,000 or so distinct CDR3 sequences, and 20% to 25% of those were seen once. The top ten hold about 14% of the sample. Reading the label with the study, this specimen's treatment or condition is: allogeneic hematopoietic cell transplantation with graft depleted of TCRalphabeta T cells and CD19 B cells. TCRalphabeta/CD19-depleted allogeneic hematopoietic cell grafts were given to the transplant recipients, all of whom were children.

Recombination connected TRBV4-1 to TRBJ2-5, with 8 central nucleotides matching TRBD1. The sequences come from PBMCs, mostly from graft donor cells, collected 360 days after TCRalphabeta/CD19-depleted stem cell transplant. The TCR originated in a boy under two years old who had a stem cell transplant for acute myeloid leukemia, so the T cells may come from the graft donor. The sequenced DNA: TGCGCCAGCAGCCAAGTAGACAGGGGACAAGAGACCCAGTACTTC. Translated, it reads CASSQVDRGQETQYF.